Listed here are 23 T cell receptor beta chains from one sample, sequenced in a study of CD8+CD57+ T cells in acquired aplastic anemia. TCR beta VDJ and CDR3 were profiled, and genomic DNA was the template. TCRdb ran MiXCR on the reads and lists one entry per CDR3 protein. The top ten clones hold less than 55% of a sample with approximately 170,000 distinct CDR3 sequences, 55% to 75% of them seen once. Sample: sorted CD4+, CD8+, or CD8+CD57+ T cells (not recorded which) from PBMCs. These TCRs come from a human donor in good health.

Regarding this clonotype: It may be a read error: a sequence one base away is much more abundant. This chain connects TRBV11-2 to TRBJ2-7, with TRBD2 matching 7 bases. Germline values: CDR1 SGHAT, CDR2 FQNNGV. The CDR3 sequence is 16 residues long. V was pared by 1 base and J by 3 bases, with 9 bases of the junction left unmatched. CDR3 nucleotide sequence: TGTGCCAGCAGCTTAGTTCTTCGCGGGAGAAACTACGAGCAGTACTTC. The encoded protein is CASSLVLRGRNYEQYF. The complete variable domain, with remaining parts taken from reference TRBV11-2 and TRBJ2-7, reads EAGVAQSPRYKIIEKRQSVAFWCNPISGHATLYWYQQILGQGPKLLIQFQNNGVVDDSQLPKDRFSAERLKGVDSTLKIQPAKLEDSAVYLCASSLVLRGRNYEQYFGPGTRLTVT.

Ten or more counts support this clonotype. The chain couples TRBV9 to TRBJ1-3; possible D gene TRBD1, 6 bases. The CDR3 extends over 16 amino acids. The V and J ends lost 2 bases and 2 bases respectively, with 14 bases between them. Germline CDR1 SGDLS, CDR2 YYNGEE. The DNA for the CDR3 is TGTGCCAGCAGCGTCGGCAGGGGATCGGCTGGAAACACCATATATTTT. Protein product: CASSVGRGSAGNTIYF.

This clonotype occurred many times. The J gene is TRBJ2-7, the V gene TRBV5-1; 12 bases are shared with TRBD2. This CDR3 is 14 amino acids long. Germline V gene lookup returns CDR1 SGHRS and CDR2 YFSETQ. V shed 4 bases, J shed 7 bases, and the junction held 6 bases outside the gene matches. The CDR3 is CASSRMGLAGEQYF. The DNA of the CDR3 is TGCGCCAGCAGCAGGATGGGACTAGCGGGTGAGCAGTACTTC.

This chain uses TRBV5-4 with TRBJ2-3; TRBD2 is a possible D gene (5 bases). The CDR3 runs to 14 residues. V dropped 4 bases and J dropped 4 bases, with 13 bases sitting between them. Germline V gene sequence: CDR1 SGHNT, CDR2 YYREEE (reference sequence). CDR3 coding DNA: TGTGCCAGCAGCGTTCCCGACGGGGCAGATACGCAGTATTTT. Translated: CASSVPDGADTQYF. The whole variable domain, filled in from reference TRBV5-4 and TRBJ2-3, reads ETGVTQSPTHLIKTRGQQVTLRCSSQSGHNTVSWYQQALGQGPQFIFQYYREEENGRGNFPPRFSGLQFPNYSSELNVNALELDDSALYLCASSVPDGADTQYFGPGTRLTVL.

About this clonotype itself: Relative to the germline gene, one junction end is altered; a read error may explain this. V gene TRBV7-2 combines with J gene TRBJ1-6; a possible D gene is TRBD1 (6 bases). The CDR3 contains 15 residues. Germline CDR1 and CDR2: SGHTA and FQGNSA. The CDR3 here is CAGSSSTGFASPLHF. As DNA, the CDR3 is TGTGCCGGCAGCTCATCCACAGGGTTTGCATCACCCCTCCACTTT.

The V gene is TRBV10-3, the J gene TRBJ1-5; no reliable D call. This CDR3 contains 16 residues. Germline CDR1 and CDR2: ENHRY and SYGVKD. Trimming shortened V by 0 bases and J by 4 bases, and 13 bases separated the two germline ends. This chain's CDR3 is CAISESLREANQPQHF. The CDR3 DNA reads TGTGCCATCAGTGAGTCTCTCCGGGAAGCGAATCAGCCCCAGCATTTT.

Here the CDR3 reads CASSLGDGGELFF. CDR3 DNA: TGTGCCAGCAGCTTAGGTGATGGAGGGGAGCTGTTTTTT. The V call is TRBV7-9, the J call TRBJ2-2; no clear D gene. CDR1 and CDR2 (germline): SEHNR, FQNEAQ (reference sequence). With 1 base removed from V and 8 bases from J, the gap between germline ends came to 8 bases. This CDR3 spans 13 amino acids.

The V and J genes are TRBV20-1 and TRBJ2-7; TRBD1 matches at 10 bases. V shed 5 bases, J shed 2 bases, and the junction held 6 bases outside the gene matches. The CDR3 is 14 amino acids. The V gene's germline CDR1 is DFQATT and CDR2 SNEGSKA (reference sequence). CDR3 residues: CSAYRQGAAYEQYF. The CDR3 DNA is TGCAGTGCTTATAGACAGGGGGCAGCCTACGAGCAGTACTTC.

The J gene is TRBJ2-3, the V gene TRBV9; the D is unclear. Germline lookup yields CDR1 SGDLS and CDR2 YYNGEE. There are 14 residues in the CDR3. Trimming took 0 bases from V and 3 from J, leaving 8 bases between them. CDR3 residues: CASSVDTSTDTQYF. The CDR3 DNA reads TGTGCCAGCAGCGTAGACACTTCAACAGATACGCAGTATTTT.

On this clonotype: At one end, the junction sequence differs from germline, possibly due to a read error. J is TRBJ1-1 and V is TRBV5-1; D is ambiguous. Looked up from germline, CDR1 is SGHRS and CDR2 is YFSETQ. CDR3 length equals 15 residues. In DNA, the CDR3 is TGCGCCAGTTCACTCGGCAGCGGGATGTATATTGAAGCTTCCTTT. This encodes CASSLGSGMYIEASF.

With respect to this clonotype: One junction end disagrees with the germline gene, perhaps due to a read error. This chain links TRBV7-9 with TRBJ2-1; D unclear. Germline-derived CDR1 and CDR2 are SEHNR and FQNEAQ (reference sequence). The CDR3 has 11 residues. Here the CDR3 reads CVSSPYNEQFF. Written as DNA, the CDR3 is TGTGTCAGCAGCCCATACAATGAGCAGTTCTTC. The full variable domain, completed using reference TRBV7-9 and TRBJ2-1, is DTGVSQNPRHKITKRGQNVTFRCDPISEHNRLYWYRQTLGQGPEFLTYFQNEAQLEKSRLLSDRFSAERPKGSFSTLEIQRTEQGDSAMYLCVSSPYNEQFFGPGTRLTVL.

Notes on this clonotype: The junction differs from germline at one of its ends, possibly a read error. The rearrangement links TRBV19 to TRBJ2-7, with D uncertain. Germline values: CDR1 LNHDA, CDR2 SQIVND (reference sequence). The CDR3 sequence is 14 residues long. CDR3 residues: CASSIGIGSYDQYF. For the CDR3, the DNA is TGTGCCAGTAGTATTGGTATCGGGTCCTACGATCAGTACTTC.

The chain joins TRBV20-1 to TRBJ2-1; a weak D match, TRBD2 (5 bases). Germline V gene data show CDR1 as DFQATT and CDR2 as SNEGSKA (reference sequence). The CDR3 is 11 amino acids. V lost 6 bases and J lost 4, with 7 bases in between. CDR3 sequence (DNA): TGCAGTGCCCCGGGGTACAATGAGCAGTTCTTC. Protein: CSAPGYNEQFF.

The rearrangement links TRBV20-1 to TRBJ2-7; TRBD1 matches at 9 bases. V lost 3 bases, J lost 4 bases, and 10 bases stayed unmatched. CDR1 and CDR2 from the germline V gene are DFQATT and SNEGSKA (reference sequence). The CDR3 is 15 residues long. CDR3 loop: CSASANRGLSYEQYF. For the CDR3, the DNA is TGCAGTGCTAGCGCCAACAGGGGGCTTTCATACGAGCAGTACTTC.

This clonotype has ten or more counts. The chain employs TRBV14 and TRBJ2-1, with 13 positions matching TRBD2. The CDR3 consists of 16 residues. J lost 10 bases, V lost 4 bases, and 10 bases had no gene match. Per the germline V gene, CDR1 is SGHDN and CDR2 is FVKESK. For the CDR3, the DNA is TGTGCCAGCAGCCTGGGACTAGCGGGGCCCCCAGGGGAGCAGTTCTTC. This gives the protein CASSLGLAGPPGEQFF.

The V gene is TRBV7-2, the J gene TRBJ2-3; the match to TRBD2 covers 8 bases. In germline, CDR1 is SGHTA, CDR2 FQGNSA. CDR3 size: 18 residues. V shed 5 bases, J shed 11 bases, and the junction held 24 bases outside the gene matches. The DNA of the CDR3 is TGTGCCAGCAGCCCAATCGTGGCGGGAGGACAGACGGGCAATGAGCAGTATTTT. Translation: CASSPIVAGGQTGNEQYF.

Points on this clonotype: The conserved final phenylalanine or tryptophan is absent from the CDR3, which likely points to a read error. The chain is built from TRBV7-6 and TRBJ2-7, with D perhaps given as TRBD1 or TRBD2 (5 bases each). The germline CDR1 and CDR2 sequences are SGHVS and FNYEAQ. V was clipped by 1 base and J by 0 bases, with 16 bases between them. This CDR3 is built from 17 residues. This CDR3 reads CASSLVGTKDSSYEQYL. CDR3 coding DNA: TGTGCCAGCAGCTTAGTTGGGACGAAAGATAGCTCCTACGAGCAGTACCTC.

Note on this clonotype: At one boundary the junction diverges from the germline segment, which might be a read error. The chain employs TRBV7-8 and TRBJ2-7; D might be TRBD2 (6 bases). The germline V gene has CDR1 SGHVS and CDR2 FQNEAQ. The CDR3 sequence is 17 residues long. CDR3 in DNA: TGCGCCAGCAGCCAACAAGTCGTAGCGGACCTTTCCTACGAGCAGTACTTC. Amino acid sequence: CASSQQVVADLSYEQYF.

The rearrangement joins TRBV7-9 to TRBJ2-7; weak D call: TRBD1 (5 bases). In germline, CDR1 is SEHNR, CDR2 FQNEAQ (reference sequence). V was pared by 5 bases and J by 4 bases, with 18 bases between. This CDR3 comprises 15 residues. The CDR3 DNA reads as TGTGCCAGCAGCAACACAGGTTTGGGTGGGTACGAGCAGTACTTC. This gives the protein CASSNTGLGGYEQYF. Drawing the rest from reference TRBV7-9 and TRBJ2-7, the complete variable domain is DTGVSQNPRHKITKRGQNVTFRCDPISEHNRLYWYRQTLGQGPEFLTYFQNEAQLEKSRLLSDRFSAERPKGSFSTLEIQRTEQGDSAMYLCASSNTGLGGYEQYFGPGTRLTVT.

This clonotype was observed at least ten times. The chain employs TRBV12-3 or TRBV12-4 and TRBJ1-1; the D gene is possibly TRBD1 (6 bases). V lost 5 bases to trimming and J lost 4 bases, with 14 bases between them. The CDR3 totals 14 residues. The DNA of the CDR3 is TGTGCCAGCAGTCAGACAGGACGCGGCACTGAAGCTTTCTTT. The encoded protein is CASSQTGRGTEAFF.

V is TRBV19 and J is TRBJ1-3, with TRBD1 matching 10 bases. Germline values: CDR1 LNHDA, CDR2 SQIVND (reference sequence). V lost 6 bases, J lost 9 bases, and 14 bases stayed unmatched. This CDR3 spans 16 amino acids. Written as DNA, the CDR3 is TGTGCCAGTAGCAGAGACCCCGGGACAGGGGCGAGCACCATATATTTT. This encodes CASSRDPGTGASTIYF.

The chain recombines TRBV19 with TRBJ2-2; D not certain. The CDR3 contains 15 residues. Germline lookup yields CDR1 LNHDA and CDR2 SQIVND (reference sequence). Trimming pared 3 bases from V and 3 bases from J, leaving 11 bases between. The CDR3 is CASSIGTTDTGELFF. The CDR3 DNA sequence: TGTGCCAGTAGTATCGGAACCACGGACACCGGGGAGCTGTTTTTT.

This clonotype was seen repeatedly, ten times or more. The rearrangement links TRBV19 to TRBJ2-1; 8 bases line up with TRBD1. The CDR3 is 16 amino acids. The V segment lost 5 bases and the J segment 3 bases; nucleotides outside the gene matches: 9. Germline CDR1 LNHDA, CDR2 SQIVND (reference sequence). For the CDR3, the DNA is TGTGCCAGTAGTCCCCGGAACAGGGGGAGCTACAATGAGCAGTTCTTC. Amino acids: CASSPRNRGSYNEQFF.